A single sample gave rise to the 9 T cell receptor beta chains below, sequenced in a study of blood T cell repertoires in COVID-19. Data came from immunoSEQ multiplex PCR; TCRdb stores just in-frame clones and leaves some out. The sample carries 210,000 or so clones, roughly 85% recorded once. Sequenced: PBMCs or T cells enriched from blood (not recorded which). These receptors originate from a woman aged 50 to 65 who had been exposed to COVID-19.

The V gene is TRBV6-5, the J gene TRBJ1-4, with D possibly being TRBD1 (5 bases). V was clipped by 0 bases and J by 10 bases, with 12 bases between them. The CDR3 spans 14 residues. In germline, CDR1 is MNHEY, CDR2 SVGAGI. CDR3 loop: CASSYSAAGRKLFF. As DNA, the CDR3 is TGTGCCAGCAGTTACTCCGCCGCGGGGCGAAAACTGTTTTTT.

This clone was recorded a few times. The chain has TRBV9 and TRBJ1-2; TRBD1 matches 8 bases. The CDR3 loop spans 16 amino acids. With V trimmed by 4 bases and J by 6 bases, 14 bases remained unmatched. Germline assignment: CDR1 SGDLS and CDR2 YYNGEE. CDR3 DNA sequence: TGTGCCAGCAGCCCAAGATCGCAGGGGGCTGGGGATGGCTACACCTTC. Protein sequence: CASSPRSQGAGDGYTF.

This chain connects TRBV5-1 to TRBJ1-1; TRBD1 matches at 7 bases. Germline V lookup: CDR1 SGHRS, CDR2 YFSETQ. Trimming took 4 bases from V and 2 from J; bases not matched to a gene: 5. The CDR3 spans 14 residues. CDR3 residues: CASSPTGLNTEAFF. The CDR3 DNA reads TGCGCCAGCAGCCCGACAGGGCTAAACACTGAAGCTTTCTTT.

The gene calls are TRBV4-1 and TRBJ2-5; possibly TRBD1 for D (6 bases). This CDR3 is built from 15 residues. Germline CDR1 MGHRA, CDR2 YSYEKL. Trimming removed 0 bases at V and 4 bases at J, with 12 bases between. CDR3 loop: CASSQEIGGRETQYF. The CDR3 region has the DNA TGCGCCAGCAGCCAAGAGATAGGGGGTAGAGAGACCCAGTACTTC.

The chain joins TRBV19 to TRBJ2-5, with 10 bases that match TRBD2. CDR3 size: 15 residues. The V and J ends lost 5 bases and 6 bases, in that order; junction bases with no gene match: 9. Looked up from germline, CDR1 is LNHDA and CDR2 is SQIVND (reference sequence). Written as DNA, the CDR3 is TGTGCCAGTAGTCTCGAGGCTAGCGGGGGTAAGACCCAGTACTTC. Translation gives CASSLEASGGKTQYF.

The chain joins TRBV30 to TRBJ1-4, with D uncertain. Germline lookup yields CDR1 GTSNPN and CDR2 SVGIG (reference sequence). The V gene lost 0 bases and the J gene lost 12 bases, with 14 bases spanning the gap. The CDR3 runs to 13 residues. CDR3 in amino acids: CAWSVRRADQLFF. The CDR3 DNA follows: TGTGCCTGGAGTGTACGGCGGGCGGACCAACTGTTTTTT.

The chain employs TRBV5-1 and TRBJ1-1; D may be TRBD1 (5 bases). Germline V gives CDR1 SGHRS, CDR2 YFSETQ. The CDR3 extends over 14 amino acids. The V gene lost 0 bases and the J gene lost 7 bases, with 13 bases spanning the gap. The CDR3 DNA reads as TGCGCCAGCAGCTTGGATGGGGCAGTCGATGAAGCTTTCTTT. Translated, it gives CASSLDGAVDEAFF.

The chain is built from TRBV7-9 and TRBJ2-1, with no clear D. The CDR3 contains 13 residues. Trimming cost V 4 bases and J 10 bases, with 14 bases left between them. Germline V gene sequence: CDR1 SEHNR, CDR2 FQNEAQ (reference sequence). The CDR3 DNA follows: TGTGCCAGCAGCTCTACCCCGGAGAGAGAGCAGTTCTTC. Translated: CASSSTPEREQFF.

V usage is TRBV5-5 and J usage is TRBJ2-5; 11 bases match TRBD2. Per germline, CDR1 SGHKS and CDR2 YYEKEE (reference sequence). The junction had 9 bases not matched to a gene; V was cut back by 6 bases and J by 2 bases. The CDR3 loop spans 16 amino acids. As DNA, the CDR3 is TGTGCCAGCAACCGTTTAGCGGGGGGGGGTCAAGAGACCCAGTACTTC. It is translated as CASNRLAGGGQETQYF.